The present entry profiles one T cell receptor beta chain with its context. Antigen specificity is unknown. The source of the sample is a study of shared clonotypes between healthy human individuals. General observations from the study: What naive subsets generally showed was a larger estimated richness than memory subsets showed.

The investigators split CD4+ cells into a CD45RA+ naive subset and a CD45RA-negative memory subset. Libraries were prepared by immunoSEQ multiplex PCR; TCRdb keeps only in-frame clonotypes and omits some of them. The sample lists around 2.5 million clones, more than 85% seen once, with approximately 0.35% in the top ten. V trimming: 0 bases; J trimming: 5 bases; junction bases outside the gene matches: 7. There are 16 residues in the CDR3. Germline V gives CDR1 ENHRY, CDR2 SYGVKD. Sequencing was performed on naive CD4+ T cells from PBMCs. Regarding subset: CD45RA+ positively selected. The chain is built from TRBV10-3 and TRBJ1-5, with 7 positions matching TRBD1. This TCR derives from a man aged 18 to 35 in good health. Some clones in this sample may be carry-over from other donors' samples. CDR3 sequence: CAISESGDSYYQPQHF. The CDR3 DNA follows: TGTGCCATCAGTGAGTCGGGGGACAGCTACTATCAGCCCCAGCATTTT.